This is a list of T cell receptor beta chains from one sample in a study of blood T cell repertoires in COVID-19. Assay: immunoSEQ multiplex PCR; the TCRdb copy retains only in-frame clones and omits some. The sample lists roughly 130,000 clones; over 80% were seen once. Sequencing was done on a sample of peripheral blood. The source of these receptors is a man aged 70-80 years with acute or convalescent COVID-19. Both conserved end residues are part of each CDR3. Fields, in order: V gene, J gene, D gene, clone size, CDR3 DNA, CDR3 protein. A D gene is named only where the DNA matches it firmly. Clone size is stated in some rows and not others, as once, few, many or a class when expanded.

V: TRBV4-1; J: TRBJ2-5; D: TRBD2; size: -; DNA: TGCGCCAGCAGCCAAGGGGAGGGAAGGGGCCAGTACTTC; CDR3: CASSQGEGRGQYF
V: TRBV29-1; J: TRBJ2-2; D: TRBD1; size: -; DNA: TGCAGCGTTTCCGGGACAGGGTGGACCGGGGAGCTGTTTTTT; CDR3: CSVSGTGWTGELFF
V: TRBV6-5; J: TRBJ2-7; D: TRBD1; size: -; DNA: TGTGCCAGCAGTTACCATGGACAGGGTAGAGGCTACGAGCAGTACTTC; CDR3: CASSYHGQGRGYEQYF
V: TRBV4-2; J: TRBJ2-3; D: -; size: -; DNA: TGTGCCAGCAGCCAAGGGGCTTATAGCACAGATACGCAGTATTTT; CDR3: CASSQGAYSTDTQYF
V: TRBV6-5; J: TRBJ2-1; D: TRBD1; size: few; DNA: TGTGCCAGCAGTTATCAATCCGGGACAGGACATGAGCAGTTCTTC; CDR3: CASSYQSGTGHEQFF
V: TRBV10-2; J: TRBJ2-2; D: TRBD1; size: -; DNA: TGCGCCAGCAGTGACTTACAGGGGTCCCAGATCGGGGAGCTGTTTTTT; CDR3: CASSDLQGSQIGELFF
V: TRBV5-1; J: TRBJ2-2; D: TRBD2; size: few; DNA: TGCGCCACCGGACTAGCGGGAACCGGGGAGCTGTTTTTT; CDR3: CATGLAGTGELFF
V: TRBV7-2; J: TRBJ2-7; D: -; size: -; DNA: TGTGCCAGCAGCTTAGGGGTAGCATCTCCGTACGAGCAGTACTTC; CDR3: CASSLGVASPYEQYF
V: TRBV19; J: TRBJ1-2; D: -; size: -; DNA: TGTGCCAGTAGTAGGACAGTCTATGGCTACACCTTC; CDR3: CASSRTVYGYTF
V: TRBV2; J: TRBJ1-6; D: -; size: -; DNA: TGTGCCAGCAACATAATCGGGTACAATTCACCCCTCCACTTT; CDR3: CASNIIGYNSPLHF
V: TRBV18; J: TRBJ2-1; D: TRBD2; size: -; DNA: TGTGCCAGCTCACCAGGGCGGGGGGGCAATGAGCAGTTCTTC; CDR3: CASSPGRGGNEQFF
V: TRBV19; J: TRBJ1-5; D: -; size: -; DNA: TGTGCCAGTAGTGGAACTACAGGGAGCAATCAGCCCCAGCATTTT; CDR3: CASSGTTGSNQPQHF
V: TRBV5-1; J: TRBJ2-4; D: -; size: -; DNA: TGCGCCAGCAGCTTGGCGGCGGGGTATGGCAAAAACATTCAGTACTTC; CDR3: CASSLAAGYGKNIQYF
V: TRBV16; J: TRBJ2-4; D: -; size: -; DNA: TGTGCCAGCAGCCAATCCCGGATTCAGTACTTC; CDR3: CASSQSRIQYF
V: TRBV5-6; J: TRBJ2-7; D: -; size: -; DNA: TGTGCCAGCAGCTCGGGCTACGAGCAGTACTTC; CDR3: CASSSGYEQYF
V: TRBV4-1; J: TRBJ1-4; D: TRBD1; size: -; DNA: TGCGCCAGCAGCCGGAACCGGGACAGGGGGATCCTGTTTTTT; CDR3: CASSRNRDRGILFF
V: TRBV5-1; J: TRBJ2-2; D: -; size: -; DNA: TGCGCCAGCAGCTTGGGGACAACCTCGAACACCGGGGAGCTGTTTTTT; CDR3: CASSLGTTSNTGELFF
V: TRBV29-1; J: TRBJ2-5; D: TRBD1; size: -; DNA: TGCAGCGTGGGGACAGCGGAGACCCAGTACTTC; CDR3: CSVGTAETQYF
V: TRBV5-1; J: TRBJ2-7; D: -; size: -; DNA: TGCGCCAGCAGCTTGGTGCAGGGGATGACCTACGAGCAGTACTTC; CDR3: CASSLVQGMTYEQYF
V: TRBV7-2; J: TRBJ2-5; D: -; size: -; DNA: TGTGCCAGCAGCTTAGGGATTCTTGCGGGCCAAGAGACCCAGTACTTC; CDR3: CASSLGILAGQETQYF
V: TRBV19; J: TRBJ2-5; D: TRBD1; size: -; DNA: TGTGCCAGTAGCCCGACAGGGGTGCAAGAGACCCAGTACTTC; CDR3: CASSPTGVQETQYF
V: TRBV12-3/TRBV12-4; J: TRBJ2-1; D: -; size: once; DNA: TGTGCCAGCATGAGCACCTACAATGAGCAGTTCTTC; CDR3: CASMSTYNEQFF
V: TRBV5-1; J: TRBJ1-4; D: -; size: -; DNA: TGCGCCAGCCGACAGACTAATGAAAAACTGTTTTTT; CDR3: CASRQTNEKLFF
V: TRBV25-1; J: TRBJ2-2; D: TRBD1; size: -; DNA: TGTGCCAGCAGTACACAGGGGGCGTCGAACACCGGGGAGCTGTTTTTT; CDR3: CASSTQGASNTGELFF
V: TRBV28; J: TRBJ2-1; D: -; size: -; DNA: TGTGCCAGCAGTTACCAGTACAATGAGCAGTTCTTC; CDR3: CASSYQYNEQFF
V: TRBV7-2; J: TRBJ2-6; D: -; size: -; DNA: TGTGCCAGCAGCTTAGGCGGACTATTTGGGGCCAACGTCCTGACTTTC; CDR3: CASSLGGLFGANVLTF
V: TRBV5-1; J: TRBJ1-4; D: TRBD1; size: -; DNA: TGCGCCAGCAGCTTGGAAGGGGGCGCAACTGAAAAACTGTTTTTT; CDR3: CASSLEGGATEKLFF
V: TRBV5-1; J: TRBJ2-7; D: TRBD1; size: once; DNA: TGCGCCAGCAACTGGGACAGCCCGTCCTACGAGCAGTACTTC; CDR3: CASNWDSPSYEQYF
V: TRBV30; J: TRBJ1-2; D: -; size: -; DNA: TGTGCCTGGAGTGTATGGGGCAGTAGAAAGGCATCGAGTGGCTACACCTTC; CDR3: CAWSVWGSRKASSGYTF
V: TRBV11-2; J: TRBJ2-7; D: -; size: -; DNA: TGTGCCAGCAGCCCAGCGTACGAGCAGTACTTC; CDR3: CASSPAYEQYF
V: TRBV6-5; J: TRBJ1-4; D: -; size: -; DNA: TGTGCCAGCAGTTACGACAGCGCTAATAATGAAAAACTGTTTTTT; CDR3: CASSYDSANNEKLFF
V: TRBV11-3; J: TRBJ2-7; D: TRBD1; size: -; DNA: TGTGCCAGCACCCCCCGGAGGCAGGGGGACCACGAGCAGTACTTC; CDR3: CASTPRRQGDHEQYF
V: TRBV14; J: TRBJ1-2; D: -; size: -; DNA: TGTGCCAGCAGCCCACCTTCGGGCTATGGCTACACCTTC; CDR3: CASSPPSGYGYTF
V: TRBV6-5; J: TRBJ1-6; D: TRBD1; size: -; DNA: TGTGCCAGCAGAGGACAGGGCCGGTTTATTTCACCCCTCCACTTT; CDR3: CASRGQGRFISPLHF
V: TRBV12-3/TRBV12-4; J: TRBJ1-2; D: -; size: -; DNA: TGTGCCAGCAGCCTCTCGTTCTATGGCTACACCTTC; CDR3: CASSLSFYGYTF
V: TRBV5-1; J: TRBJ1-4; D: -; size: -; DNA: TGCGCCAGCAGCTTGACAGGGTACGGAGCTAATGAAAAACTGTTTTTT; CDR3: CASSLTGYGANEKLFF
V: TRBV28; J: TRBJ1-2; D: TRBD1; size: -; DNA: TGTGCCAGCAGTGGGAGGACAGGGGTGGACACCTTC; CDR3: CASSGRTGVDTF
V: TRBV7-9; J: TRBJ2-7; D: TRBD2; size: -; DNA: TGTGCCAGCAGCCCGGGGGGGGCTACCTACGAGCAGTACTTC; CDR3: CASSPGGATYEQYF
V: TRBV6-5; J: TRBJ2-5; D: -; size: once; DNA: TGTGCCAGCAGGGCGGGGGCAAACCAAGAGACCCAGTACTTC; CDR3: CASRAGANQETQYF
V: TRBV6-4; J: TRBJ1-5; D: -; size: few; DNA: TGTGCCAGCTTAACAGGGTCTGCAGTTCAGCCCCAGCATTTT; CDR3: CASLTGSAVQPQHF
V: TRBV6-7; J: TRBJ1-6; D: -; size: -; DNA: TGTGCCAGCAGTTCGGGGGGTGGCTATTCACCCCTCCACTTT; CDR3: CASSSGGGYSPLHF